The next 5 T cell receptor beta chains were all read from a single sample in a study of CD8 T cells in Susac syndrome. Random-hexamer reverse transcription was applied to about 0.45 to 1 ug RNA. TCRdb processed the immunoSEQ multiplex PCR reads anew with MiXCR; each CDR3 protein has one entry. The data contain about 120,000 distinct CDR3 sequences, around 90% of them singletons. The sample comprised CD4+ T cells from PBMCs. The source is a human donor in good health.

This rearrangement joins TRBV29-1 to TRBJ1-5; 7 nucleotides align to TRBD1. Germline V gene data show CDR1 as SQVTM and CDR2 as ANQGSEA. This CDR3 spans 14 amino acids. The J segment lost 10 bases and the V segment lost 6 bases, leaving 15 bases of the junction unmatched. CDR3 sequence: CSVGEGAVFSPQHF. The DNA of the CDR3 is TGCAGCGTAGGGGAGGGGGCGGTTTTCTCCCCCCAGCATTTT.

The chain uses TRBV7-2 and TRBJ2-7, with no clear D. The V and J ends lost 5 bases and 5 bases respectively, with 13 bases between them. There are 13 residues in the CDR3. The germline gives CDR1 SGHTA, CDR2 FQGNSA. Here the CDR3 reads CASSTVSVHEQYF. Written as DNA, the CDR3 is TGTGCCAGCAGCACCGTCTCAGTCCACGAGCAGTACTTC.

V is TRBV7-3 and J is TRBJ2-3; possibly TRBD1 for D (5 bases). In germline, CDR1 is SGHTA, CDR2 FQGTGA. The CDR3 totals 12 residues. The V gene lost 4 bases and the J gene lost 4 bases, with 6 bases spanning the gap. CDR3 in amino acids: CASSSGSDTQYF. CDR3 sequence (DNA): TGTGCCAGCAGCTCAGGGTCAGATACGCAGTATTTT.

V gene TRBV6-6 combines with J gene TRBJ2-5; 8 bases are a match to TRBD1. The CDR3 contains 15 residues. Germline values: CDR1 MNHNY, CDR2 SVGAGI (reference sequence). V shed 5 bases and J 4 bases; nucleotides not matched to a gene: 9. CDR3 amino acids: CASSTPTGARETQYF. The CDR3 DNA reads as TGTGCCAGCAGTACTCCGACAGGGGCACGAGAGACCCAGTACTTC.

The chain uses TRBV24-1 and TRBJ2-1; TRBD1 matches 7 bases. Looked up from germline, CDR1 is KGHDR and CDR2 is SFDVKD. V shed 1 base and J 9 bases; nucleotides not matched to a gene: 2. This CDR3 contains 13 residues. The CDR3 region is CATSDFGTAEQFF. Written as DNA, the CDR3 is TGTGCCACCAGTGATTTCGGGACAGCTGAGCAGTTCTTC.